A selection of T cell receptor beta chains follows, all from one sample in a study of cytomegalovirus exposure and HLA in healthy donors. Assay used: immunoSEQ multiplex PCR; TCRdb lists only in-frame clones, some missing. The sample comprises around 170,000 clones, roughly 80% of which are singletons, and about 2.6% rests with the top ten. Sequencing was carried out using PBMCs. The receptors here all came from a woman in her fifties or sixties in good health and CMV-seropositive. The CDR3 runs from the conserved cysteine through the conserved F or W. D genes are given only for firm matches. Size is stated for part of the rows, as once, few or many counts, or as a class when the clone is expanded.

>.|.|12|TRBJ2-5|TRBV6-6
CASSYGGETQYF
TGTGCCAGCAGTTACGGAGGGGAGACCCAGTACTTC
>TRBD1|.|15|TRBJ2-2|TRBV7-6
CASSPGQMNTGELFF
TGTGCCAGCAGCCCGGGACAGATGAACACCGGGGAGCTGTTTTTT
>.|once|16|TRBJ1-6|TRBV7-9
CASSPPRMGGHLPLHF
TGTGCCAGCAGCCCGCCGAGGATGGGGGGGCATTTACCCCTCCACTTT
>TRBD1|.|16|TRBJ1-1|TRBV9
CASSDGTARGVTEAFF
TGTGCCAGCAGCGATGGGACAGCTAGGGGCGTCACTGAAGCTTTCTTT
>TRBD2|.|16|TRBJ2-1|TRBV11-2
CASSPASGGLYNEQFF
TGTGCCAGCAGCCCGGCTAGCGGGGGCCTGTACAATGAGCAGTTCTTC
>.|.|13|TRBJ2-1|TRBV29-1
CSVNGGRINEQFF
TGCAGCGTTAACGGGGGAAGGATCAATGAGCAGTTCTTC
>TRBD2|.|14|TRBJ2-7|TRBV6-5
CASSQGGLAREQYF
TGTGCCAGCAGCCAGGGGGGACTAGCGCGCGAGCAGTACTTC
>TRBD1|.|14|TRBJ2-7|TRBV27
CASMPQGISYGQYF
TGTGCCAGCATGCCACAGGGGATCTCCTACGGGCAGTACTTC
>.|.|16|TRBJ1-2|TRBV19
CASSPRGAPVSYGYTF
TGTGCCAGTAGCCCCCGTGGAGCCCCAGTATCCTATGGCTACACCTTC
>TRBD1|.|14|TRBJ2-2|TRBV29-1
CSVVSQGATGELFF
TGCAGCGTTGTATCCCAGGGGGCCACCGGGGAGCTGTTTTTT
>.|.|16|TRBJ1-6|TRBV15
CATSREIMDRVSPLHF
TGTGCCACCAGCAGAGAAATTATGGACAGAGTTTCACCCCTCCACTTT
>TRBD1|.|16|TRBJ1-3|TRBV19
CASSPWTGGYGNTIYF
TGTGCCAGTAGCCCATGGACAGGGGGCTATGGAAACACCATATATTTT
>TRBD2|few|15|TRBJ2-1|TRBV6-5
CASSYWTSQGGEQFF
TGTGCCAGCAGTTACTGGACTAGTCAAGGTGGTGAGCAGTTCTTC
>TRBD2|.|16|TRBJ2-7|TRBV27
CASSFQQRGRYYEQYF
TGTGCCAGCAGTTTCCAGCAGCGGGGGCGATATTACGAGCAGTACTTC
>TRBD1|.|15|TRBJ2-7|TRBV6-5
CASSYRTGGNYEQYF
TGTGCCAGCAGTTACCGAACAGGGGGAAACTACGAGCAGTACTTC
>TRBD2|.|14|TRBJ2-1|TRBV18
CASSRRGGHNEQFF
TGTGCCAGCTCACGACGCGGGGGGCACAATGAGCAGTTCTTC
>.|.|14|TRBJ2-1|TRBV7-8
CASSGGVLSNEQFF
TGTGCCAGCAGCGGAGGGGTACTCAGCAATGAGCAGTTCTTC
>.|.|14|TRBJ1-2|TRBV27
CASTPAPGSSGYTF
TGTGCCAGCACTCCAGCCCCAGGGTCTAGTGGCTACACCTTC
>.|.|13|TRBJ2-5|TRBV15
CATSRDLQETQYF
TGTGCCACCAGCAGAGACCTTCAAGAGACCCAGTACTTC
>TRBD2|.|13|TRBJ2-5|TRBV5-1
CASTSGGPGEQYF
TGCGCCAGCACCTCGGGGGGGCCCGGGGAGCAGTACTTC
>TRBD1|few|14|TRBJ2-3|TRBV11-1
CASSLGQVTDTQYF
TGTGCCAGCAGCCTCGGACAGGTCACAGATACGCAGTATTTT
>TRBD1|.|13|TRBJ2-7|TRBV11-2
CASSWDRPGEQYF
TGTGCCAGCAGCTGGGACAGGCCCGGGGAGCAGTACTTC
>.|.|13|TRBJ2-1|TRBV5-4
CASSLDFSNEQFF
TGTGCCAGCAGCTTGGATTTCTCCAATGAGCAGTTCTTC
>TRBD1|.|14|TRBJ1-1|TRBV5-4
CASSGDRGYSEAFF
TGTGCCAGCAGCGGGGACAGGGGTTACTCTGAAGCTTTCTTT
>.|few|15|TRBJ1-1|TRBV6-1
CASSEWRRGNTEAFF
TGTGCCAGCAGTGAATGGCGAAGAGGGAACACTGAAGCTTTCTTT
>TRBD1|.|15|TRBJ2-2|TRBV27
CASSNRGLWTGELFF
TGTGCCAGCAGTAACAGGGGGTTATGGACCGGGGAGCTGTTTTTT
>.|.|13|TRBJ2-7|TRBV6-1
CASSRQREGEQYF
TGTGCCAGCAGTCGCCAGAGGGAAGGCGAGCAGTACTTC
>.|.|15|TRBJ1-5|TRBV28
CASSSSGRVHQPQHF
TGTGCCAGCAGTTCCTCCGGCAGGGTGCATCAGCCCCAGCATTTT
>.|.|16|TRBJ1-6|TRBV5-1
CASSLDPGPGNSPLHF
TGCGCCAGCAGCCTGGACCCTGGGCCCGGTAATTCACCCCTCCACTTT
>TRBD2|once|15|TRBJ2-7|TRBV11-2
CASSWSSGGNGEQYF
TGTGCCAGCAGCTGGTCGAGCGGGGGGAACGGCGAGCAGTACTTC
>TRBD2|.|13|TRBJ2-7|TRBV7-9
CASNAGERYEQYF
TGTGCCAGCAACGCGGGGGAGCGGTACGAGCAGTACTTC
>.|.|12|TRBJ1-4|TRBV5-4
CASIQGSEKLFF
TGTGCCAGCATCCAGGGGAGCGAAAAACTGTTTTTT
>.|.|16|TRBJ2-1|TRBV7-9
CASSLDRYGSYNEQFF
TGTGCCAGCAGCTTAGACCGATACGGTTCCTACAATGAGCAGTTCTTC
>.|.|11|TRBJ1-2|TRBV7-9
CSSGRGNGYTF
TGTTCCAGCGGCCGGGGGAATGGCTACACCTTC
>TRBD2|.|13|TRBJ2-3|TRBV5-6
CASSGTGGDTQYF
TGTGCCAGCAGCGGGACGGGGGGGGATACGCAGTATTTT
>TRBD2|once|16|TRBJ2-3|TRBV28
CASTKSSGGYTDTQYF
TGTGCCAGCACCAAATCCAGCGGGGGCTACACAGATACGCAGTATTTT
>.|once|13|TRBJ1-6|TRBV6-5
CASSYILNSPLHF
TGTGCCAGCAGTTACATCCTTAATTCACCCCTCCACTTT
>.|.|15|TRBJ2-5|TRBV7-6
CASSLASAGQETQYF
TGTGCCAGCAGCTTAGCGTCCGCGGGGCAAGAGACCCAGTACTTC
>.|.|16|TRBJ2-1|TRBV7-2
CASSLVGGGTYNEQFF
TGTGCCAGCAGCTTAGTTGGCGGGGGCACCTACAATGAGCAGTTCTTC
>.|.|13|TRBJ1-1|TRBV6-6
CASSPGMNTEAFF
TGTGCCAGCAGCCCCGGTATGAACACTGAAGCTTTCTTT
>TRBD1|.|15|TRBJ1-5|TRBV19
CASSRDSLGNQPQHF
TGTGCCAGCTCTAGGGACAGTCTTGGGAATCAGCCCCAGCATTTT
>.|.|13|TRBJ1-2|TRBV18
CASSVGGAYGYTF
TGTGCCAGCTCAGTGGGGGGTGCCTATGGCTACACCTTC
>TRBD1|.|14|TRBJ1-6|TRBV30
CAWRGDSYNSPLHF
TGTGCCTGGAGGGGGGACAGCTATAATTCACCCCTCCACTTT
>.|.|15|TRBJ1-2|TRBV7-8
CASRPPGRSQGGYTF
TGTGCCAGCAGGCCCCCGGGCAGATCCCAGGGGGGCTACACCTTC
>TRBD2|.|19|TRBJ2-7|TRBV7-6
CASSLMGGDGVADCYEQYF
TGTGCCAGCAGCTTAATGGGGGGGGACGGGGTAGCGGATTGTTACGAGCAGTACTTC
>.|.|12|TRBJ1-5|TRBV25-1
CASSASNQPQHF
TGTGCCAGCAGTGCCTCTAATCAGCCCCAGCATTTT
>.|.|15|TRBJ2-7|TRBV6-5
CASSYSTSYPYEQYF
TGTGCCAGCAGTTACTCGACTAGTTACCCCTACGAGCAGTACTTC
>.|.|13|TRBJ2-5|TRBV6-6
CASSPRGQETQYF
TGTGCCAGCAGCCCCCGGGGGCAAGAGACCCAGTACTTC
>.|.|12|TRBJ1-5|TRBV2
CASSRGNQPQHF
TGTGCCAGCAGCCGGGGCAATCAGCCCCAGCATTTT
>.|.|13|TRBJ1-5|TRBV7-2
CASSFGQNQPQHF
TGTGCCAGCAGCTTTGGACAGAATCAGCCCCAGCATTTT
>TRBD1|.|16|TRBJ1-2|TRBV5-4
CASSPDRGQGRYGYTF
TGTGCCAGCAGCCCCGATAGGGGACAGGGTCGATATGGCTACACCTTC
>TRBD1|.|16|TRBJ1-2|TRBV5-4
CASSLNGRQGNYGYTF
TGTGCCAGCAGCTTGAACGGCCGACAGGGGAACTATGGCTACACCTTC
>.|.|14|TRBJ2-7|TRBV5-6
CASSFFSSAYEQYF
TGTGCCAGCAGCTTTTTCTCCTCAGCCTACGAGCAGTACTTC
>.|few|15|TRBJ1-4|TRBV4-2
CASSPSDSLNEKLFF
TGTGCCAGCAGCCCCTCGGACAGCCTTAATGAAAAACTGTTTTTT
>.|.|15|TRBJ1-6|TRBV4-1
CASSQGQRGNSPLHF
TGCGCCAGCAGCCAAGGGCAGCGGGGAAATTCACCCCTCCACTTT
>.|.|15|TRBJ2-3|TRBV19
CASSIQTGQTDTQYF
TGTGCCAGTAGTATACAGACGGGTCAGACAGATACGCAGTATTTT
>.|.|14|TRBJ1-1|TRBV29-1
CSVEDEVRNTEAFF
TGCAGCGTTGAAGATGAGGTCCGGAACACTGAAGCTTTCTTT
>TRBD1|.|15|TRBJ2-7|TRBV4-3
CASSQDDRGSYEQYF
TGCGCCAGCAGCCAAGACGACAGGGGCTCCTACGAGCAGTACTTC
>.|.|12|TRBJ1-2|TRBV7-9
CASSPPGYGYTF
TGTGCCAGCAGCCCGCCGGGGTATGGCTACACCTTC
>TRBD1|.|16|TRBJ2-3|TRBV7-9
CASSLPGTGITDTQYF
TGTGCCAGCAGCCTCCCCGGGACAGGGATCACAGATACGCAGTATTTT